These 31 T cell receptor beta chains originate from one sample sequenced in a study of response to subunit inactivated influenza vaccine. TCRdb re-derived calls from the RT-PCR reads in MiXCR, one entry per CDR3 protein. The sample consists of roughly 570,000 distinct CDR3 sequences, over 10% of them appearing once. Sample: PBMCs from blood, taken more than 35 days after vaccination. These receptors originate from a man over 45 who received an inactivated influenza vaccine.

This clonotype has at least ten counts. The chain links TRBV7-9 to TRBJ2-1; 8 bases line up with TRBD2. Looked up from germline, CDR1 is SEHNR and CDR2 is FQNEAQ (reference sequence). This CDR3 region has 13 residues. After removal of 2 bases from V and 10 bases from J, the junction contained 4 bases not matched to a gene. The CDR3 DNA is TGTGCCAGCAGCTTACCGGGAGGGAGGGAGCAGTTCTTC. Translating it yields CASSLPGGREQFF.

This clonotype was observed a handful of times. The chain carries TRBV7-9 and TRBJ1-1; D gene uncertain. Germline V gene sequence: CDR1 SEHNR, CDR2 FQNEAQ (reference sequence). The ends were cut back, 2 bases at V and 5 bases at J, with 12 bases in the middle. CDR3 size: 14 residues. In DNA, the CDR3 is TGTGCCAGCAGCTTAAGGGAGGGTAAGACTGAAGCTTTCTTT. It translates to CASSLREGKTEAFF.

This clonotype was found a few times. This rearrangement joins TRBV20-1 to TRBJ1-1, with 8 bases aligning to TRBD1. From germline, CDR1 is DFQATT and CDR2 SNEGSKA (reference sequence). The CDR3 length is 13 residues. The ends lost 6 bases at V and 4 bases at J; junction bases unmatched: 7. The CDR3: CSAGQGGGTEAFF. DNA for the CDR3: TGCAGTGCAGGACAGGGAGGGGGCACTGAAGCTTTCTTT.

This clonotype came up a few times. The genes are TRBV20-1 and TRBJ2-7; 7 bases are shared with TRBD2. V lost 3 bases to trimming and J lost 3 bases; unmatched junction nucleotides: 2. The CDR3 has 12 amino acids. Germline V gene data show CDR1 as DFQATT and CDR2 as SNEGSKA (reference sequence). CDR3 sequence reads: CSASSGGYEQYF. The CDR3 bases are TGCAGTGCTAGCTCGGGAGGCTACGAGCAGTACTTC.

This clonotype was recorded a few times. The genes are TRBV7-9 and TRBJ2-7, with TRBD1 matching over 8 bases. The germline V gene encodes CDR1 SEHNR and CDR2 FQNEAQ (reference sequence). The CDR3 length is 15 residues. Trimming cost V 5 bases and J 6 bases; bases outside gene matches: 12. The CDR3: CASSRGQDRGGEQYF. In nucleotides, the CDR3 is TGTGCCAGCAGCCGGGGCCAAGACAGGGGTGGCGAGCAGTACTTC.

This chain uses TRBV24-1 with TRBJ2-7; a possible D gene is TRBD1 (6 bases). V was clipped by 10 bases and J by 5 bases, with 11 bases between them. This CDR3 contains 11 residues. Germline CDR1 and CDR2: KGHDR and SFDVKD. CDR3 amino acids: CATGQFNEQYF. In DNA form, the CDR3 reads TGTGCCACTGGACAGTTCAACGAGCAGTACTTC.

This chain connects TRBV20-1 to TRBJ1-4; D is unresolved. The ends were cut back, 0 bases at V and 7 bases at J, with 12 bases in the middle. Germline lookup yields CDR1 DFQATT and CDR2 SNEGSKA (reference sequence). The CDR3 covers 14 residues. CDR3 DNA sequence: TGCAGTGCTAGAGATTTGGGTCGGGGTGAAAAACTGTTTTTT. Translating gives CSARDLGRGEKLFF.

CDR3 sequence (DNA): TGTGCCAGCTCACCTATAGCGGGAGGGCCTGGCAATGAGCAGTTCTTC. Protein sequence: CASSPIAGGPGNEQFF. This chain uses TRBV18 with TRBJ2-1; 11 bases map to TRBD2. CDR1 KGHSH and CDR2 LQKENI come from the germline V gene. The CDR3 extends over 16 amino acids. V gave up 3 bases and J gave up 6 bases; unmatched junction bases: 7.

The chain carries TRBV4-3 and TRBJ2-5; the D gene is possibly TRBD2 (7 bases). The CDR3 has 15 residues. The V and J ends lost 1 base and 4 bases respectively, with 13 bases between them. The germline V gene has CDR1 LGHNA and CDR2 YSLEER. The CDR3: CASSQAWEGGETQYF. The CDR3 coding sequence is TGCGCCAGCAGCCAAGCGTGGGAGGGGGGAGAGACCCAGTACTTC.

This clonotype occurred a few times. The V call is TRBV6-2 or TRBV6-3, the J call TRBJ1-4, with a possible D match to TRBD1 (5 bases). The CDR3 length is 15 residues. Germline CDR1 is MNHEY and CDR2 is SVGEGT. Trimming removed 5 bases from V and 4 bases from J, with 14 bases in between. CDR3 nucleotides: TGTGCCAGCAGTCGGGAGACAGCGATTAATGAAAAACTGTTTTTT. This translates into CASSRETAINEKLFF.

This clonotype was counted only a few times. This chain links TRBV5-5 with TRBJ2-1; 12 bases agree with TRBD2. V was pared by 1 base and J by 7 bases, with 9 bases of the junction left unmatched. This CDR3 is built from 17 residues. Germline CDR1 and CDR2: SGHKS and YYEKEE (reference sequence). The chain's CDR3 is CASSLTPGTSGRNEQFF. For the CDR3, the DNA is TGTGCCAGCAGCTTGACCCCGGGCACTAGCGGGAGGAATGAGCAGTTCTTC.

This chain links TRBV27 with TRBJ2-3; D remains unclear. CDR1 and CDR2 (germline): MNHEY, SMNVEV (reference sequence). Trimming removed 5 bases at V and 6 bases at J, with 12 bases between. CDR3 size: 13 residues. CDR3 sequence reads: CASSPYRGDTQYF. The DNA for the CDR3 is TGTGCCAGCAGTCCCTACCGTGGGGATACGCAGTATTTT.

The chain carries TRBV24-1 and TRBJ2-2; no clear D gene. The CDR3 length is 14 residues. The V end was cut by 6 bases, the J end by 1 base, with 8 bases between. CDR1 is KGHDR, CDR2 SFDVKD, per germline. CDR3 residues: CATSSGWNTGELFF. CDR3 bases: TGTGCCACCAGTAGTGGCTGGAACACCGGGGAGCTGTTTTTT.

The rearrangement joins TRBV7-2 to TRBJ2-1; 13 nucleotides match TRBD2. The CDR3 consists of 16 residues. With 5 bases clipped from V and 10 bases from J, the junction kept 11 bases outside the gene matches. Germline CDR1 reads SGHTA; CDR2 reads FQGNSA. This chain's CDR3 is CASSLLTSGGPWEQFF. The CDR3 bases are TGTGCCAGCAGCCTTCTGACTAGCGGGGGGCCTTGGGAGCAGTTCTTC.

There are a few counts of this clonotype. The J gene is TRBJ2-2, the V gene TRBV18; D is uncertain. Between the trimmed V and J ends, which lost 2 bases and 7 bases, there was a span of 8 bases. Looked up from germline, CDR1 is KGHSH and CDR2 is LQKENI. The CDR3 is made up of 13 amino acids. The CDR3 here is CASSPAPGGELFF. Here the CDR3 DNA reads TGTGCCAGCTCACCAGCCCCAGGCGGGGAGCTGTTTTTT.

The rearrangement joins TRBV20-1 to TRBJ1-1; no definite D call. Germline V gene sequence: CDR1 DFQATT, CDR2 SNEGSKA (reference sequence). Trimming took 5 bases from V and 5 from J, leaving 15 bases between them. The CDR3 contains 13 residues. In DNA, the CDR3 is TGCAGTGCTGAGGACGGAGTTTGGACTGAAGCTTTCTTT. Encoded protein: CSAEDGVWTEAFF.

Only a few counts were recorded for this clonotype. This chain uses TRBV20-1 with TRBJ1-1; no clear D gene. The CDR3 is 15 residues long. V gave up 0 bases and J gave up 1 base, with 12 bases separating them. Germline V gene lookup returns CDR1 DFQATT and CDR2 SNEGSKA (reference sequence). The CDR3 DNA is TGCAGTGCTAGAGAACCGATTAGACAGAACACTGAAGCTTTCTTT. Its translation is CSAREPIRQNTEAFF.

This clonotype has just a few counts. V and J are TRBV5-5 and TRBJ1-1, with no clear D. The V and J ends lost 0 bases and 1 base respectively, with 10 bases between them. CDR3 size: 15 residues. Germline loops: CDR1 SGHKS, CDR2 YYEKEE (reference sequence). In DNA form, the CDR3 reads TGTGCCAGCAGCTTGGTCCTACAGAAGAACACTGAAGCTTTCTTT. It encodes CASSLVLQKNTEAFF.

Here the CDR3 reads CASSLATGEVTGELFF. CDR3 DNA: TGCGCCAGCAGCTTGGCCACAGGGGAGGTCACCGGGGAGCTGTTTTTT. The chain carries TRBV5-1 and TRBJ2-2; TRBD1 is a possible D gene (7 bases). V was clipped by 0 bases and J by 4 bases, with 13 bases between them. The CDR3 is 16 residues long. CDR1 and CDR2 (germline): SGHRS, YFSETQ.

In its sample, this clonotype was seen a few times. This chain joins TRBV12-3 or TRBV12-4 and TRBJ2-1, with unresolved D. The V gene lost 4 bases and the J gene lost 9 bases, with 10 bases spanning the gap. CDR3 length: 12 amino acids. The CDR3 DNA follows: TGTGCCAGCAGTTACGGGCCAAGTGAGCAGTTCTTC. Translated: CASSYGPSEQFF.

The chain uses TRBV7-8 and TRBJ2-1, with TRBD2 as a possible D gene (5 bases). The germline V and J ends were trimmed by 3 bases and 6 bases, with 12 bases remaining between them. The CDR3 has 14 residues. Germline loops: CDR1 SGHVS, CDR2 FQNEAQ. In DNA form, the CDR3 reads TGTGCCAGCAGCTTGGAGCGGCGCCGCAATGAGCAGTTCTTC. Amino acids: CASSLERRRNEQFF.

This clonotype was recorded many times. The chain combines TRBV20-1 with TRBJ2-4, with TRBD2 as a possible D gene (6 bases). The V gene's germline CDR1 is DFQATT and CDR2 SNEGSKA (reference sequence). This CDR3 region has 14 residues. V lost 6 bases and J lost 6, with 18 bases in between. CDR3 in DNA: TGCAGTGCACGGGGACTTCTCGGGGGAAACATTCAGTACTTC. Translating it yields CSARGLLGGNIQYF.

The chain recombines TRBV6-1 with TRBJ2-5; D could derive from TRBD1 or TRBD2 (6 bases each). Germline loops: CDR1 MNHNS, CDR2 SASEGT. Trimming took 8 bases from V and 1 from J, leaving 17 bases between them. CDR3 length equals 15 residues. CDR3 coding DNA: TGTGCCAGCTCTCAAGCTGGGGGGCGCCAAGAGACCCAGTACTTC. Its translation is CASSQAGGRQETQYF.

A word on this clonotype: One junction end disagrees with the germline gene, perhaps due to a read error. Here the CDR3 reads CASSFRQTNSPLYF. DNA of the CDR3: TGTGCCAGCAGTTTCCGACAGACGAATTCACCCCTCTACTTT. The gene calls are TRBV12-3 or TRBV12-4 and TRBJ1-6, with a possible D match to TRBD1 (5 bases). This CDR3 is 14 amino acids long.

At least ten counts were recorded for this clonotype. The CDR3 sequence: CSASRADQETQYF. The CDR3 bases are TGCAGTGCTTCCCGGGCGGACCAAGAGACCCAGTACTTC. The genes are TRBV20-1 and TRBJ2-5; no firm D call. The CDR3 has 13 amino acids. Germline-derived CDR1 and CDR2 are DFQATT and SNEGSKA (reference sequence). V was cut by 5 bases and J by 0 bases, with 10 bases left in between.

This sequence joins TRBV27 and TRBJ2-7; D may be TRBD2 (6 bases). V lost 2 bases, J lost 5 bases, and 16 bases lay in between. This CDR3 is built from 15 residues. Germline-derived CDR1 and CDR2 are MNHEY and SMNVEV (reference sequence). CDR3 residues: CASSLGTGGRNEQYF. CDR3 nucleotide sequence: TGTGCCAGCAGTTTAGGGACTGGGGGAAGGAACGAGCAGTACTTC.

The chain uses TRBV20-1 and TRBJ1-4, with D perhaps matching TRBD1 (5 bases). Trimming cost V 1 base and J 5 bases, with 8 bases left between them. CDR1 and CDR2 from the germline V gene are DFQATT and SNEGSKA (reference sequence). This CDR3 has 13 amino acids. The CDR3 bases are TGCAGTGCTAGAGCTACAGGCAATGAAAAACTGTTTTTT. Its protein is CSARATGNEKLFF.

The chain couples TRBV27 to TRBJ1-6, with 9 positions matching TRBD1. The CDR3 is made up of 18 amino acids. Losses at the gene ends were 2 bases for V and 7 bases for J; bases not matched to a gene: 12. From germline, CDR1 is MNHEY and CDR2 SMNVEV (reference sequence). The CDR3 coding sequence is TGTGCCAGCAGTTTAAGAGGACAGGGGTCTTTTTGGAATTCACCCCTCCACTTT. Its protein is CASSLRGQGSFWNSPLHF.

This clonotype was detected only a few times. This rearrangement joins TRBV19 to TRBJ2-1; the D gene is possibly TRBD2 (5 bases). V was cut by 3 bases and J by 0 bases, with 15 bases left in between. The CDR3 covers 17 residues. Germline loops: CDR1 LNHDA, CDR2 SQIVND (reference sequence). CDR3 region: CASSMVGRVYSYNEQFF. In DNA form, the CDR3 reads TGTGCCAGTAGTATGGTTGGGCGGGTCTACTCCTACAATGAGCAGTTCTTC.

A few counts support this clonotype. The chain combines TRBV20-1 with TRBJ1-2, with D unresolved. The CDR3 covers 11 residues. V lost 5 bases to trimming and J lost 8 bases, with 12 bases between them. CDR1 and CDR2 from the germline V gene are DFQATT and SNEGSKA (reference sequence). CDR3 sequence (DNA): TGCAGTGCTGACTGGCCGGGAGGCTACACCTTC. Translated: CSADWPGGYTF.

The V call is TRBV20-1, the J call TRBJ2-3, with D possibly matching TRBD1 (6 bases). This CDR3 is 14 amino acids long. Germline lookup yields CDR1 DFQATT and CDR2 SNEGSKA (reference sequence). The CDR3 here is CSFTVGGGADTQYF. The CDR3 nucleotides read TGCTCGTTCACCGTAGGGGGTGGCGCAGATACGCAGTATTTT.